This T cell receptor beta chain was sequenced for a study of T-cell memory formation after mild COVID-19. Study-wide findings and caveats: Some clones that responded turned up in pre-infection memory, which suggests that cross-reactive memory joined in. CD8+ contracting clones occupied EMRA, while CD4+ ones occupied mainly CM and EM. From day 15 to 85, contracting clones were balanced between CD4 and CD8, whereas later expanders leaned toward CD4+.

This clonotype came up many times. Its antigen is as yet unknown. UMIs and sample barcodes were carried by the TCR alpha and TCR beta cDNA libraries that 5'RACE produced using constant-segment primers. MiXCR was run by TCRdb on the 5' RACE reads, yielding one entry per CDR3 protein. The top ten clones hold 7.5% to 9.5% of a sample with 350,000 to 450,000 distinct CDR3 sequences, 15% to 25% of them seen once. The clonotype originates from an adult woman who had mild COVID-19 (a few samples of this study predate the infection). Cell type and time point are not known. Sequenced input: PBMCs or a T cell subset sorted from them (not recorded which).

CDR3 nucleotides: TGTGCCAGCAGCTTGAGCGGGGGTATCGCAGAGACCCAGTACTTC. The encoded protein is CASSLSGGIAETQYF. The J gene is TRBJ2-5, the V gene TRBV7-8, with 8 bases lining up with TRBD2. CDR3 length: 15 residues. Unmatched junction bases numbered 7, after V lost 3 bases and J lost 4 bases. Looked up from germline, CDR1 is SGHVS and CDR2 is FQNEAQ.